Included here is one T cell receptor beta chain sequence, with context. The source of the sample is a study of OX40 agonist ivuxolimab in advanced cancers. Across the whole study: Administration of intravenous ivuxolimab to patients occurred every 2 weeks at 0.01 to 10 mg/kg. Prior anti-PD-1, anti-PD-L1 or anti-CTLA-4 therapy was allowed; 35% to 40% had some.

Baseline, cycle 4 day 1, and cycle 7 day 1 were the blood sampling points. Assay used: immunoSEQ multiplex PCR; TCRdb lists only in-frame clones, some missing. Here the sample spans around 95,000 clones, approximately 90% being singletons. The CDR3 totals 16 residues. The germline V gene encodes CDR1 SNHLY and CDR2 FYNNEI. Trimming removed 6 bases at V and 1 base at J, with 18 bases between. This specimen consisted of CD4+ or CD8+ T cells sorted from blood, obtained in a trial of the OX40 agonist ivuxolimab. The chain employs TRBV2 and TRBJ1-1; TRBD1 might be the D (6 bases). The clonotype originates from an adult with an advanced solid tumor such as melanoma, head and neck, liver or kidney cancer. The CDR3 loop is CASSADRPAGNTEAFF. The CDR3 DNA reads TGTGCCAGCAGCGCAGACAGGCCTGCAGGGAACACTGAAGCTTTCTTT.